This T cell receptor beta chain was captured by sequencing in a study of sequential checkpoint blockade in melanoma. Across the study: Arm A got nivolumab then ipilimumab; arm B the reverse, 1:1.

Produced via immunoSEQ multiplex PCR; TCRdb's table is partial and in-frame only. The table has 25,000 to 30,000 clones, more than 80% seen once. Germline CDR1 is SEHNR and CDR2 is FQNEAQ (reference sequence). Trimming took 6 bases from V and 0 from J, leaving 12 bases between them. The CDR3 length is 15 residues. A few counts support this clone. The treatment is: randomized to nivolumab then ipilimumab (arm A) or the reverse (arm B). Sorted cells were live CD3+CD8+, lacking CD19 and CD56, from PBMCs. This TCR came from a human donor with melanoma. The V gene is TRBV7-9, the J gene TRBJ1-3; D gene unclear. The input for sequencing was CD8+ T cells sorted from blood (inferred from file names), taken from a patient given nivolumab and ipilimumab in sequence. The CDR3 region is CASSAGRSSGNTIYF. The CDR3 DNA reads TGTGCCAGCAGTGCGGGCAGGAGCTCTGGAAACACCATATATTTT.